The clone carrying this TCR beta chain has just a few counts. V was cut by 8 bases and J by 1 base, with 15 bases left in between. In germline, CDR1 is MNHEY, CDR2 SVGAGI. There are 15 residues in the CDR3. MiXCR was run by TCRdb on the 5' RACE reads, yielding one entry per CDR3 protein. The table lists under 350,000 distinct CDR3 sequences, about a sixth of them singletons. The data stem from a study of T-cell memory formation after mild COVID-19. The sequenced sample was PBMCs or a T cell subset sorted from them (not recorded which). This rearrangement joins TRBV6-5 to TRBJ2-1, with a tentative D call TRBD1 (6 bases). The receptor's source is a man between 18 and 35 years old who had mild COVID-19 (a few samples of this study predate the infection). Cell type and time point are not known. Written as DNA, the CDR3 is TGTGCCAGCTCCCCAGGGGACATATCCTACAATGAGCAGTTCTTC. It specifies CASSPGDISYNEQFF.